This is a list of T cell receptor beta chains from one sample in a study of blood T cell repertoires in COVID-19. Measured with immunoSEQ multiplex PCR; TCRdb has only the in-frame clones, and not every one. The repertoire holds about 35,000 clones, with 80% to 90% as singletons. Sequencing was performed on peripheral blood. Receptor source: a human donor in a cohort sampled during active or convalescent COVID-19. The donor label of this sample is uncertain. The CDR3 runs from the conserved cysteine through the conserved F or W. A D gene is named only where the DNA matches it firmly. Size values are once, few and many counts, or a class for expanded clones, and some rows have none.

D,J,V,size,DNA,CDR3
TRBD1,TRBJ2-5,TRBV5-6,NA,TGTGCCAGCAGCTCTCAGACAGGGGCCGGGACCCAGTACTTC,CASSSQTGAGTQYF
NA,TRBJ2-6,TRBV7-9,once,TGTGCCAGCACCAAGGACGGAGGACTCCCTGGGGCCAACGTCCTGACTTTC,CASTKDGGLPGANVLTF
NA,TRBJ2-1,TRBV7-9,few,TGTGCCAGCAGCCTGACAGTAGAGACTGAGCAGTTCTTC,CASSLTVETEQFF
NA,TRBJ2-7,TRBV2,NA,TGTGCCAGCAGTGATAATACAGGCCATTCCTACGAGCAGTACTTC,CASSDNTGHSYEQYF
NA,TRBJ2-1,TRBV30,NA,TGTGCCTGGAGTTTGGGCAGGGATCGTGGCCGTGAGCAGTTCTTC,CAWSLGRDRGREQFF
TRBD2,TRBJ2-1,TRBV7-2,few,TGTGCCAGCAGCACGGGACTAGCGGGGTACAATGAGCAGTTCTTC,CASSTGLAGYNEQFF
NA,TRBJ2-7,TRBV27,NA,TGTGCCAGCAGTAGGTCGGGACACGGTTACTACGAGCAGTACTTC,CASSRSGHGYYEQYF
NA,TRBJ1-1,TRBV28,once,TGTGCCAGCAGCCCAATCTGGGGGGGAGCTTTCTTT,CASSPIWGGAFF
NA,TRBJ2-7,TRBV15,NA,TGTGCCACCAGCAGAGGTGGGAGCTCCTACGAGCAGTACTTC,CATSRGGSSYEQYF
TRBD1,TRBJ1-1,TRBV30,NA,TGTGCCTGGACGACAGGGATACTCACTGAAGCTTTCTTT,CAWTTGILTEAFF
NA,TRBJ1-5,TRBV5-8,NA,TGTGCCAGCAGCTTACGGCGGAATAGCAATCAGCCCCAGCATTTT,CASSLRRNSNQPQHF
NA,TRBJ2-7,TRBV7-9,NA,TGTGCCAGCAGCTTATCGGGCAGGGGTTTCATCGAGCAGTACTTC,CASSLSGRGFIEQYF
TRBD1,TRBJ2-7,TRBV6-2/TRBV6-3,NA,TGTGCCAGCAGTCGACAGGGCAGCCACGAGCAGTACTTC,CASSRQGSHEQYF
NA,TRBJ1-5,TRBV11-2,NA,TGTGCCAGCAGCTTGGATAGCTTCAATCAGCCCCAGCATTTT,CASSLDSFNQPQHF
NA,TRBJ1-2,TRBV7-2,NA,TGTGCCAGCAGCTCATACGGCCGGACAAGGGATAACTATGGCTACACCTTC,CASSSYGRTRDNYGYTF
TRBD2,TRBJ2-7,TRBV11-2,NA,TGTGCCAGCAGCTCAGACCCCTGGCGGGGGAGCTCCTACGAGCAGTACTTC,CASSSDPWRGSSYEQYF
TRBD2,TRBJ2-1,TRBV7-2,few,TGTGCCAGCAGCTCAGCGGGAGTTTACTACAATGAGCAGTTCTTC,CASSSAGVYYNEQFF
NA,TRBJ1-4,TRBV19,once,TGTGCCTCTTCGGGGCGGGGGGTTGAAAAACTGTTTTTT,CASSGRGVEKLFF
NA,TRBJ2-3,TRBV5-1,NA,TGCGCCAGCAGCTTGGTCCCCTCCACAGATACGCAGTATTTT,CASSLVPSTDTQYF
TRBD1,TRBJ1-5,TRBV5-5,few,TGTGCCAGCAGCTTGGGACAGGGGGGACCGGCTGAGCCCCAGCATTTT,CASSLGQGGPAEPQHF
TRBD1,TRBJ2-5,TRBV6-5,NA,TGTGCCAGCAGCGACGGACAGGGCGGGCGAGAGACCCAGTACTTC,CASSDGQGGRETQYF
NA,TRBJ2-7,TRBV5-5,NA,TGTGCCAGCAGCTTGGGGGGGGACAGTGTGCAGTACTTC,CASSLGGDSVQYF
NA,TRBJ2-7,TRBV7-3,NA,TGTGCCAGCAGCATATCCGGGACACAAGGCTACGAGCAGTACTTC,CASSISGTQGYEQYF
NA,TRBJ1-2,TRBV4-2,NA,TGTGCCAGCAGCCTGGGAGGGGTTTACTATGGCTACACCTTC,CASSLGGVYYGYTF
NA,TRBJ2-5,TRBV19,NA,TGTGCCAGTAGTATTCTGCCAGGGGAAGAGACCCAGTACTTC,CASSILPGEETQYF
NA,TRBJ2-1,TRBV9,NA,TGTGCCAGCAGCCCTCTCACTACCTCCTACAATGAGCAGTTCTTC,CASSPLTTSYNEQFF
TRBD1,TRBJ2-7,TRBV6-2/TRBV6-3,few,TGTGCCAGCAGTTCCCGCGACAGGGGAAGCTACGAGCAGTACTTC,CASSSRDRGSYEQYF
TRBD2,TRBJ2-1,TRBV19,NA,TGTGCCAGTAAGCCTAGCGGAGTTTACAATGAGCAGTTCTTC,CASKPSGVYNEQFF
NA,TRBJ1-2,TRBV19,NA,TGTGCCAGTAGTCCAAACGTACCCAAGGGGGGCTACACCTTC,CASSPNVPKGGYTF
NA,TRBJ2-7,TRBV5-1,NA,TGCGCCAGCAGCTTGGCCCTACCCAGCGACGAGCAGTACTTC,CASSLALPSDEQYF
TRBD1,TRBJ2-7,TRBV6-5,NA,TGTGCCACCCTCCGGACAGGGAGTTACGAGCAGTACTTC,CATLRTGSYEQYF
TRBD1,TRBJ2-1,TRBV6-4,once,TGTGCCAGCAGTGCCCGGACAGGGGGCTCCTACAATGAGCAGTTCTTC,CASSARTGGSYNEQFF
TRBD1,TRBJ1-1,TRBV9,NA,TGTGCCAGCAGCCCCCGACAGGGGCAAAACACTGAAGCTTTCTTT,CASSPRQGQNTEAFF
NA,TRBJ1-1,TRBV7-9,large,TGTGCCAGCAGCCTCCAGACAGGAATGGGCACTGAAGCTTTCTTT,CASSLQTGMGTEAFF
NA,TRBJ1-5,TRBV2,NA,TGTGCCAGCGGCCCGGGTCCTTATAATCAGCCCCAGCATTTT,CASGPGPYNQPQHF
NA,TRBJ2-2,TRBV6-6,NA,TGTGCCAGCAGTAGTCGGTACACCGGGGAGCTGTTTTTT,CASSSRYTGELFF
TRBD2,TRBJ2-5,TRBV3-1/TRBV3-2,NA,TGTGCCAGCAGCCCCGGGACTACACCGAGGAAGACCCAGTACTTC,CASSPGTTPRKTQYF
TRBD1,TRBJ1-4,TRBV29-1,NA,TGCAGCGTTGACTTAACAGGGGGCAGCGGTGAAAAACTGTTTTTT,CSVDLTGGSGEKLFF
NA,TRBJ1-5,TRBV6-2/TRBV6-3,once,TGTGCCAGCAGTTACGGGGTAGGAGGGGTGACCAATCAGCCCCAGCATTTT,CASSYGVGGVTNQPQHF